The next 8 T cell receptor beta chains were all read from a single sample in a study of blood T cell repertoires in COVID-19. Sequencing used immunoSEQ multiplex PCR; TCRdb keeps in-frame clones, though not all of them. The sample includes 150,000 or so clones, about four fifths of them seen just once. The sample consisted of peripheral blood. The receptors come from a human donor in a cohort sampled during active COVID-19.

The chain is built from TRBV11-3 and TRBJ2-2, with a possible D match to TRBD2 (6 bases). The germline V gene has CDR1 SGHNT and CDR2 YENEEA. Between the trimmed V and J ends, which lost 3 bases and 9 bases, there was a span of 8 bases. The CDR3 extends over 12 amino acids. CDR3 amino acids: CASSFAGRELFF. CDR3 nucleotides: TGTGCCAGCAGCTTCGCGGGGCGGGAGCTGTTTTTT.

V usage is TRBV5-1 and J usage is TRBJ1-6, with unresolved D. Trimming took 3 bases from V and 9 from J, leaving 16 bases between them. From germline, CDR1 is SGHRS and CDR2 YFSETQ. The CDR3 loop spans 15 amino acids. The CDR3 DNA is TGCGCCAGCAGCTACACACCCCCCTCGGGTTCACCCCTCCACTTT. Translated: CASSYTPPSGSPLHF.

The chain has TRBV7-8 and TRBJ2-7; 7 bases are shared with TRBD1. The CDR3 spans 16 residues. Per the germline V gene, CDR1 is SGHVS and CDR2 is FQNEAQ. Germline trimming cut 4 bases from V and 2 bases from J; bases unmatched to any gene: 11. The CDR3 nucleotides are TGTGCCAGCAGCTCGACCGGGACAGCGGTACCCTACGAGCAGTACTTC. Translated: CASSSTGTAVPYEQYF.

J is TRBJ1-3 and V is TRBV29-1, with unresolved D. Germline CDR1 is SQVTM and CDR2 is ANQGSEA. The CDR3 has 12 residues. V was pared by 5 bases and J by 0 bases, with 5 bases between. The CDR3 sequence: CSVSNSGNTIYF. In nucleotides, the CDR3 is TGCAGCGTTTCAAACTCTGGAAACACCATATATTTT.

This chain connects TRBV7-9 to TRBJ2-2, with 7 bases matching TRBD2. This CDR3 has 15 amino acids. CDR1 SEHNR and CDR2 FQNEAQ come from the germline V gene (reference sequence). After removal of 2 bases from V and 1 base from J, the junction contained 1 base not matched to a gene. CDR3 in amino acids: CASSLLAVNTGELFF. The CDR3 region has the DNA TGTGCCAGCAGCTTACTAGCGGTGAACACCGGGGAGCTGTTTTTT.

The chain couples TRBV19 to TRBJ2-2, with TRBD1 identical over 12 bases. Losses at the gene ends were 7 bases for V and 1 base for J; bases not matched to a gene: 13. The CDR3 totals 19 residues. The germline V gene encodes CDR1 LNHDA and CDR2 SQIVND (reference sequence). In DNA, the CDR3 is TGTGCCAGTAAGAGGGGCGGGACAGGGGGCTTTAGGAACACCGGGGAGCTGTTTTTT. It encodes CASKRGGTGGFRNTGELFF.

This sequence joins TRBV11-2 and TRBJ2-7, with 10 bases identical to TRBD2. J gave up 2 bases and V 3 bases, and 4 bases lay outside the gene matches. CDR1 and CDR2 (germline): SGHAT, FQNNGV. This CDR3 comprises 15 residues. The DNA of the CDR3 is TGTGCCAGCAGCTTGACTAGCGGGTCTACCTACGAGCAGTACTTC. Protein product: CASSLTSGSTYEQYF.

This clone was detected only a few times. V and J are TRBV6-5 and TRBJ1-2; D perhaps matches TRBD1 (6 bases). CDR1 is MNHEY, CDR2 SVGAGI, per germline. CDR3 length: 14 residues. V was pared by 8 bases and J by 3 bases, with 16 bases between. For the CDR3, the DNA is TGTGCCAGCGGGACCCCCTACAGGGACTATGGCTACACCTTC. Protein sequence: CASGTPYRDYGYTF.